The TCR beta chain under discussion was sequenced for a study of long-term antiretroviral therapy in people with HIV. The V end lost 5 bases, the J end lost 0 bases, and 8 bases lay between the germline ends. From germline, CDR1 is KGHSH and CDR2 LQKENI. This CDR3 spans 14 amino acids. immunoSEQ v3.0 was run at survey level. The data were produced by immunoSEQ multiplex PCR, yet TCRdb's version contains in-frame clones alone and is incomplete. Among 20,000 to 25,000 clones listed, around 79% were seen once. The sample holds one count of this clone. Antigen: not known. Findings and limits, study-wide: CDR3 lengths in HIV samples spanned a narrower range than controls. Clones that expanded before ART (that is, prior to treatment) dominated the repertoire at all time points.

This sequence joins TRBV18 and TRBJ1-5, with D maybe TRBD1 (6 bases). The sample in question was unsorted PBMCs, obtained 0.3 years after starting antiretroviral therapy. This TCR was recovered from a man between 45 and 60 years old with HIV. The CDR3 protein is CASSDRYSNQPQHF. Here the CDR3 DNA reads TGTGCCAGCTCAGACAGGTATAGCAATCAGCCCCAGCATTTT.